This passage covers 30 T cell receptor beta chains from one sample sequenced in a study of blood T cell repertoires in COVID-19. Assay: immunoSEQ multiplex PCR; the TCRdb copy retains only in-frame clones and omits some. Of more than 85,000 clones in the sample, 70% to 90% were seen once. The sequenced material came from peripheral blood. The receptors here all came from a man aged 50-59 years with COVID-19, enrolled during active disease.

The chain links TRBV5-1 to TRBJ1-3, with 9 bases that match TRBD1. Germline CDR1 reads SGHRS; CDR2 reads YFSETQ. The CDR3 loop spans 16 amino acids. After removal of 4 bases from V and 1 base from J, the junction contained 6 bases not matched to a gene. This CDR3 is CASSTGTGSSGNTIYF. CDR3 DNA sequence: TGCGCCAGCAGCACCGGGACAGGGTCATCTGGAAACACCATATATTTT.

V and J are TRBV28 and TRBJ1-3; D is perhaps TRBD1 (5 bases). This CDR3 spans 14 amino acids. Looked up from germline, CDR1 is MDHEN and CDR2 is SYDVKM. The V and J ends lost 3 bases and 3 bases respectively, with 9 bases between them. In DNA form, the CDR3 reads TGTGCCAGCAGTTTGGTCCAGGGTGGAAACACCATATATTTT. Its protein product is CASSLVQGGNTIYF. The full variable domain, its missing parts supplied by reference TRBV28 and TRBJ1-3, is DVKVTQSSRYLVKRTGEKVFLECVQDMDHENMFWYRQDPGLGLRLIYFSYDVKMKEKGDIPEGYSVSREKKERFSLILESASTNQTSMYLCASSLVQGGNTIYFGEGSWLTVV.

The chain employs TRBV28 and TRBJ2-7, with a possible D match to TRBD1 (5 bases). The V gene's germline CDR1 is MDHEN and CDR2 SYDVKM. This CDR3 has 11 amino acids. The V gene lost 6 bases and the J gene lost 2 bases, with 5 bases spanning the gap. The CDR3, as DNA: TGTGCCAGCAGGGGGCCCTACGAGCAGTACTTC. It yields the protein CASRGPYEQYF.

The chain combines TRBV30 with TRBJ1-2; TRBD1 is a possible D gene (6 bases). Germline CDR1 reads GTSNPN; CDR2 reads SVGIG (reference sequence). There are 15 residues in the CDR3. With 0 bases removed from V and 4 bases from J, the gap between germline ends came to 15 bases. The CDR3 DNA follows: TGTGCCTGGAGTGTTGGGGGGGCAGTTCCCTATGGCTACACCTTC. Encoded protein: CAWSVGGAVPYGYTF.

The chain carries TRBV14 and TRBJ1-6, with TRBD1 as a possible D gene (5 bases). The CDR3 is 15 amino acids. With 0 bases removed from V and 8 bases from J, the gap between germline ends came to 11 bases. CDR1 and CDR2 (germline): SGHDN, FVKESK. This CDR3 reads CASSQERWGDSPLHF. Here the CDR3 DNA reads TGTGCCAGCAGCCAAGAGAGATGGGGGGATTCACCCCTCCACTTT.

The genes are TRBV4-2 and TRBJ2-2, with TRBD1 matching over 7 bases. J gave up 4 bases and V 3 bases, and 5 bases lay outside the gene matches. Germline V lookup: CDR1 LGHNA, CDR2 YNFKEQ. The CDR3 totals 15 residues. CDR3 sequence reads: CASSHGTDRTGELFF. CDR3 sequence (DNA): TGTGCCAGCAGCCACGGGACAGATCGCACCGGGGAGCTGTTTTTT.

J is TRBJ2-1 and V is TRBV27, with D possibly being TRBD2 (5 bases). In germline, CDR1 is MNHEY, CDR2 SMNVEV (reference sequence). V gave up 8 bases and J gave up 3 bases, with 14 bases separating them. This CDR3 contains 14 residues. The CDR3 DNA is TGTGCCAGCGGCGGCCTAGCCGACTACAATGAGCAGTTCTTC. Protein: CASGGLADYNEQFF.

This sequence joins TRBV7-2 and TRBJ1-6; D is possibly TRBD1 (6 bases). The CDR3 has 14 residues. Trimming took off 8 bases at V and 5 bases at J, with 13 bases between the two ends. Germline CDR1 SGHTA, CDR2 FQGNSA. Written as DNA, the CDR3 is TGTGCCAGCGGGCCAACAGGGCATAATTCACCCCTCCACTTT. Translation gives CASGPTGHNSPLHF.

This sequence joins TRBV2 and TRBJ1-2, with 9 nucleotides matching TRBD1. CDR1 SNHLY and CDR2 FYNNEI come from the germline V gene. J was trimmed by 8 bases and V by 7 bases; bases with no gene match: 8. This CDR3 comprises 13 residues. The CDR3 loop reads CASIGGTGWGYTF. The CDR3 region has the DNA TGTGCCAGCATCGGGGGGACAGGGTGGGGCTACACCTTC.

The gene calls are TRBV4-3 and TRBJ2-2; 10 bases are shared with TRBD2. V lost 1 base to trimming and J lost 9 bases; unmatched junction nucleotides: 11. Germline V lookup: CDR1 LGHNA, CDR2 YSLEER. There are 17 residues in the CDR3. CDR3 in DNA: TGCGCCAGCAGCCAAGTGTTCAGCGGGGGGGCCTCCCGGGAGCTGTTTTTT. Translated: CASSQVFSGGASRELFF.

This clone was seen a handful of times. The chain recombines TRBV6-5 with TRBJ1-2; D is undetermined. Germline CDR1 and CDR2: MNHEY and SVGAGI. The V and J ends lost 5 bases and 4 bases respectively, with 8 bases between them. This CDR3 spans 12 amino acids. The CDR3 coding sequence is TGTGCCAGCAGTACCCTAGGCTATGGCTACACCTTC. Amino acids: CASSTLGYGYTF.

CDR3: CASSSRLGGSYNEQFF. The CDR3 DNA sequence: TGTGCCAGCAGTTCGAGACTAGGAGGGTCCTACAATGAGCAGTTCTTC. V gene TRBV6-2 or TRBV6-3 combines with J gene TRBJ2-1, with D perhaps TRBD2 (6 bases). V was cut by 4 bases and J by 1 base, with 14 bases left in between. The CDR3 consists of 16 residues. Germline CDR1 and CDR2: MNHEY and SVGEGT.

The chain couples TRBV11-2 to TRBJ1-2, with TRBD1 as a possible D gene (5 bases). V shed 5 bases and J shed 0 bases, with 19 bases lying between them. Germline-derived CDR1 and CDR2 are SGHAT and FQNNGV. CDR3 length: 17 residues. The CDR3 DNA reads as TGTGCCAGCAGCCCAGACAGTACCCTAGGGCCTAACTATGGCTACACCTTC. Its translation: CASSPDSTLGPNYGYTF.

The V and J genes are TRBV28 and TRBJ1-5; D is undetermined. This CDR3 has 14 residues. V shed 2 bases and J shed 4 bases, with 9 bases lying between them. Germline V gene sequence: CDR1 MDHEN, CDR2 SYDVKM. The CDR3 sequence is CASSLGQVNQPQHF. DNA for the CDR3: TGTGCCAGCAGTTTAGGGCAGGTTAATCAGCCCCAGCATTTT.

The CDR3: CASSLVRGRLSGTDTQYF. The CDR3 DNA follows: TGTGCCAGCAGCTTGGTCAGGGGGCGCTTGAGTGGCACAGATACGCAGTATTTT. The chain joins TRBV5-4 to TRBJ2-3; 8 bases are shared with TRBD1. Germline values: CDR1 SGHNT, CDR2 YYREEE (reference sequence). The CDR3 has 18 amino acids. V lost 0 bases, J lost 1 base, and 10 bases stayed unmatched.

The chain employs TRBV27 and TRBJ1-1; 9 positions match TRBD1. This CDR3 comprises 15 residues. V lost 4 bases to trimming and J lost 1 base; unmatched junction nucleotides: 4. CDR1 and CDR2 (germline): MNHEY, SMNVEV (reference sequence). CDR3 sequence: CASSWTGVGNTEAFF. CDR3 in DNA: TGTGCCAGCAGTTGGACAGGGGTGGGGAACACTGAAGCTTTCTTT.

The chain has TRBV28 and TRBJ1-5; D perhaps matches TRBD1 (5 bases). This CDR3 comprises 15 residues. CDR1 MDHEN and CDR2 SYDVKM come from the germline V gene. Trimming pared 2 bases from V and 3 bases from J, leaving 11 bases between. CDR3 DNA: TGTGCCAGCAGTTTACTGTCAGGGATCAATCAGCCCCAGCATTTT. Its protein product is CASSLLSGINQPQHF.

The chain has TRBV4-1 and TRBJ1-6, with 9 bases matching TRBD1. Losses at the gene ends were 8 bases for V and 10 bases for J; bases not matched to a gene: 6. The CDR3 has 13 residues. In germline, CDR1 is MGHRA, CDR2 YSYEKL. Here the CDR3 DNA reads TGCGCCAGCGCCGGGACAGGGCGGTCACCCCTCCACTTT. Translating gives CASAGTGRSPLHF.

The genes are TRBV7-9 and TRBJ2-5; no firm D call. Germline CDR1 is SEHNR and CDR2 is FQNEAQ (reference sequence). Trimming pared 2 bases from V and 4 bases from J, leaving 14 bases between. The CDR3 is made up of 15 amino acids. The CDR3 spells CASSLYTNVRETQYF. The CDR3 DNA reads as TGTGCCAGCAGCTTATACACTAACGTTCGAGAGACCCAGTACTTC.

This clone was recorded a few times. The chain carries TRBV6-5 and TRBJ2-7; maybe TRBD1 (5 bases). V was pared by 6 bases and J by 3 bases, with 9 bases between. Germline values: CDR1 MNHEY, CDR2 SVGAGI. The CDR3 spans 12 residues. Here the CDR3 DNA reads TGTGCCAGCAGCATTGACAGCTACGAGCAGTACTTC. This translates into CASSIDSYEQYF.

The chain links TRBV13 to TRBJ1-6; D perhaps matches TRBD1 (6 bases). Germline V lookup: CDR1 PRHDT, CDR2 FYEKMQ (reference sequence). The CDR3 is 14 residues long. V was trimmed by 5 bases and J by 7 bases, leaving 12 bases between them. CDR3 nucleotide sequence: TGTGCCAGCAGCCAAGGACAGAAAAATTCACCCCTCCACTTT. It translates to CASSQGQKNSPLHF.

V gene TRBV3-1 (or the pseudogene TRBV3-2) combines with J gene TRBJ2-2, with D possibly being TRBD2 (7 bases). Trimming stripped 1 base from V and 10 bases from J, with 13 bases between. Per germline, CDR1 LGHDT and CDR2 YNNKEL (reference sequence). The CDR3 loop spans 14 amino acids. The CDR3 coding sequence is TGTGCCAGCAGCCAAGTGGGGGGGGGCCAGGAGCTGTTTTTT. This encodes CASSQVGGGQELFF.

V is TRBV9 and J is TRBJ2-7; TRBD1 matches 11 bases. The CDR3 totals 15 residues. J gave up 6 bases and V 3 bases, and 8 bases lay outside the gene matches. Per germline, CDR1 SGDLS and CDR2 YYNGEE. This chain's CDR3 is CASSANPGTGGEQYF. For the CDR3, the DNA is TGTGCCAGCAGCGCTAACCCCGGGACAGGGGGCGAGCAGTACTTC.

The CDR3 sequence: CASSDGSDRGYGYTF. Written as DNA, the CDR3 is TGTGCCAGCAGTGATGGGTCGGACAGGGGCTATGGCTACACCTTC. The rearrangement joins TRBV2 to TRBJ1-2; 9 nucleotides align to TRBD1. With 3 bases clipped from V and 4 bases from J, the junction kept 6 bases outside the gene matches. In germline, CDR1 is SNHLY, CDR2 FYNNEI. The CDR3 has 15 amino acids.

The chain recombines TRBV7-9 with TRBJ1-1, with no clear D. Germline assignment: CDR1 SEHNR and CDR2 FQNEAQ (reference sequence). V lost 6 bases and J 1 base, leaving 12 bases between the germline ends. The CDR3 is 14 residues long. CDR3 DNA sequence: TGTGCCAGCAGTGTCAGGTTAACGAACACTGAAGCTTTCTTT. This translates into CASSVRLTNTEAFF.

This chain uses TRBV11-3 with TRBJ2-5; 7 nucleotides match TRBD1. The CDR3 covers 15 residues. Germline CDR1 reads SGHNT; CDR2 reads YENEEA. The ends lost 2 bases at V and 6 bases at J; junction bases unmatched: 9. This CDR3 reads CASSLRTGAIQTQYF. CDR3 DNA: TGTGCCAGCAGCTTAAGGACAGGTGCCATACAGACCCAGTACTTC.

The V call is TRBV3-1 (or the pseudogene TRBV3-2), the J call TRBJ2-5; possible D gene TRBD1, 8 bases. V was trimmed by 1 base and J by 5 bases, leaving 17 bases between them. The V gene's germline CDR1 is LGHDT and CDR2 YNNKEL (reference sequence). The CDR3 is 16 residues long. The CDR3 region has the DNA TGTGCCAGCAGCCAAGCCCGGACAGGGAGGGGGGAGACCCAGTACTTC. Translating it yields CASSQARTGRGETQYF.

J is TRBJ2-2 and V is TRBV10-3; TRBD1 aligns across 7 bases. Germline-derived CDR1 and CDR2 are ENHRY and SYGVKD. There are 13 residues in the CDR3. Germline trimming cut 11 bases from V and 4 bases from J; bases unmatched to any gene: 7. CDR3 protein: CALIRDSTGELFF. DNA of the CDR3: TGTGCCTTGATCCGGGACAGCACCGGGGAGCTGTTTTTT.

This chain uses TRBV30 with TRBJ1-2; 8 bases fit TRBD1. The CDR3 runs 17 residues. V gave up 0 bases and J gave up 6 bases; unmatched junction bases: 15. In germline, CDR1 is GTSNPN, CDR2 SVGIG (reference sequence). This CDR3 is CAWSVHVSEGRGHGYTF. CDR3 in DNA: TGTGCCTGGAGTGTACATGTTTCGGAGGGCAGGGGGCATGGCTACACCTTC.

The V call is TRBV4-3, the J call TRBJ2-1; TRBD1 matches 11 bases. Trimming took 1 base from V and 4 from J; bases not matched to a gene: 6. This CDR3 region has 17 residues. Germline CDR1 reads LGHNA; CDR2 reads YSLEER. This CDR3 is CASSQVLGQGGYNEQFF. In DNA, the CDR3 is TGCGCCAGCAGCCAAGTTTTGGGACAGGGGGGATACAATGAGCAGTTCTTC.